This T cell receptor beta chain was sequenced during a study of T cells in tumors after PD-1 blockade. Study as a whole: Prior checkpoint blockade, systemic immunosuppressant use, or anti-cancer therapy within 4 weeks excluded patients. During anti-PD-1 treatment, some patients continued daily vismodegib 150 mg.

On this clone itself: Its antigen is unknown.

Study conclusions and caveats: Approximately 43% of tumor TCR clonotypes were also found in blood.

The V end was cut by 5 bases, the J end by 10 bases, with 18 bases between. The CDR3 contains 14 residues. Germline loops: CDR1 MNHEY, CDR2 SVGEGT. Sequencing used immunoSEQ multiplex PCR; TCRdb keeps in-frame clones, though not all of them. The profile shows about 34,000 clones, roughly two thirds of them singletons. Template: tumor biopsy or peripheral blood genomic DNA, about 550-6,500 ng per sample. The chain is built from TRBV6-2 or TRBV6-3 and TRBJ2-1; D is perhaps TRBD2 (6 bases). The sequencing used PBMCs, collected after anti-PD-1 treatment. The clonotype originates from a human donor with basal cell carcinoma. CDR3 in DNA: TGTGCCAGCAGTGCAATGGGGACTCCAGGGGAGCAGTTCTTC. Protein sequence: CASSAMGTPGEQFF.